This TCR beta chain was captured in a study of T cell repertoires in cytomegalovirus infection. Trimming took 4 bases from V and 6 from J; bases not matched to a gene: 12. This CDR3 is built from 16 residues. Germline values: CDR1 MGHDK, CDR2 SYGVNS. TCRdb reprocessed the reads with MiXCR, giving one entry per CDR3 protein. Of 200,000 to 300,000 distinct CDR3 sequences listed, roughly an eighth are singletons. This clonotype was obtained from a human donor in good health (CMV status not recorded). Some clones in this sample may be carry-over from other donors' samples. Sequenced material: PBMCs. This chain links TRBV25-1 with TRBJ1-2, with 9 nucleotides matching TRBD1. The CDR3 DNA sequence: TGTGCCAGCAGTGCGAATCGGGGACAGGGAGAGAATGGCTACACCTTC. Translation: CASSANRGQGENGYTF.